The subject of this entry is one T cell receptor beta chain. As yet, its antigen is unknown. These data come from a study of cytomegalovirus exposure and HLA in healthy donors. Findings of the study overall: Reports state that TCR beta sequences accurately predicted most subjects' HLA-A and HLA-B alleles. Using a false discovery rate of 0.05, a later analysis showed that approximately 17,000 TCR beta sequences were associated with HLA alleles.

Germline CDR1 is SGHVS and CDR2 is FQNEAQ. This CDR3 comprises 16 residues. The ends lost 1 base at V and 8 bases at J; junction bases unmatched: 8. PCR employed 60 Vbeta and 13 Jbeta primers. Data came from immunoSEQ multiplex PCR; TCRdb stores just in-frame clones and leaves some out. Of 150,000 to 200,000 clones listed, over 60% are singletons. The V and J genes are TRBV7-8 and TRBJ1-2, with TRBD1 matching 12 bases. This clonotype originated in a girl aged 10 to 17 in good health and CMV-seronegative. The sequenced sample was PBMCs. The CDR3 nucleotides are TGTGCCAGCAGCTTAGGAGGGACAGGGGGCTCGCGGGGCTACACCTTC. It specifies CASSLGGTGGSRGYTF.